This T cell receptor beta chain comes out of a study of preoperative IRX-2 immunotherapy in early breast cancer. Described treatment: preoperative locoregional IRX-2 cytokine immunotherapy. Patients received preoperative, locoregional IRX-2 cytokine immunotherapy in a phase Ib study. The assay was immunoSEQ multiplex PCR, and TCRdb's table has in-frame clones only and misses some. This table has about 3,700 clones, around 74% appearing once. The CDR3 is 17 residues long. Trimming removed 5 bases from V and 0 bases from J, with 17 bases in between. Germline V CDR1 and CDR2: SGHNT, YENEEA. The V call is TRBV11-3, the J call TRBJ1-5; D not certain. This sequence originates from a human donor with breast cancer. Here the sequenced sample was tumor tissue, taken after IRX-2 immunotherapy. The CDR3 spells CASSQRWQEYSNQPQHF. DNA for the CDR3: TGTGCCAGCAGCCAACGTTGGCAGGAGTATAGCAATCAGCCCCAGCATTTT. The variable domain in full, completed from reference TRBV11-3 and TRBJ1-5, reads EAGVVQSPRYKIIEKKQPVAFWCNPISGHNTLYWYLQNLGQGPELLIRYENEEAVDDSQLPKDRFSAERLKGVDSTLKIQPAELGDSAVYLCASSQRWQEYSNQPQHFGDGTRLSIL.